This is a list of T cell receptor beta chains from one sample in a study of PD-1 blockade in classical Hodgkin lymphoma. Sequencing used immunoSEQ multiplex PCR; TCRdb keeps in-frame clones, though not all of them. This table holds 35,000 to 50,000 clones, approximately 71% found once. Material: peripheral blood mononuclear cells (PBMCs), obtained before the fourth cycle of nivolumab. The receptors were sampled from a human donor with classical Hodgkin lymphoma. Each CDR3 is given with its conserved first and last residue. The D gene is left open where the match is weak. Rows give clone size only sometimes, using once, few, many, or a class for an expanded clone.

>few|TRBV6-5|-|TRBJ1-3
TGTGCCAGCAGGGGAGGAAACACCATATATTTT
CASRGGNTIYF
>-|TRBV4-1|TRBD2|TRBJ2-3
TGCGCCAGCAGCCAAGATCGGGGGGGGGAGAAAGATACGCAGTATTTT
CASSQDRGGEKDTQYF
>many|TRBV11-3|-|TRBJ2-7
TGTGCCAGCAGCTTTTCAGGATTCCCCTACGAGCAGTACTTC
CASSFSGFPYEQYF
>-|TRBV7-2|-|TRBJ1-3
TGTGCCAGCAGCCTGGCCGGGGATCGGTCCATATATTTT
CASSLAGDRSIYF
>once|TRBV20-1|-|TRBJ2-1
TGCAGTGCTAGAGACTATGAGCAGTTCTTC
CSARDYEQFF
>once|TRBV5-4|-|TRBJ2-7
TGTGCCAGCAGCTTGAATCATGCGTACGAGCAGTACTTC
CASSLNHAYEQYF
>-|TRBV2|-|TRBJ1-1
TGTGCCAGCCGGCAGGGGTCATCTCTGGGCACTGAAGCTTTCTTT
CASRQGSSLGTEAFF
>few|TRBV10-3|-|TRBJ1-3
TGTGCCATCAGTGCTGGAAACACCATATATTTT
CAISAGNTIYF
>few|TRBV30|-|TRBJ1-2
TGTGCCTGGAGGCCACGGACGGAGTCCCTTTTCTATGGCTACACCTTC
CAWRPRTESLFYGYTF
>-|TRBV4-1|-|TRBJ1-6
TGCGCCAGCAGCCAAGCAAGCAATTTAGGTTCACCCCTCCACTTT
CASSQASNLGSPLHF
>-|TRBV27|TRBD1|TRBJ2-2
TGTGCCAGCAGTCCGGGGACAGGGGGGGTGAACACCGGGGAGCTGTTTTTT
CASSPGTGGVNTGELFF
>-|TRBV28|-|TRBJ2-1
TGTGCCAGCAGTTTACCGTTTGTTAGAACCCTAGTTAGCTCCTACAATGAGCAGTTCTTC
CASSLPFVRTLVSSYNEQFF
>once|TRBV28|-|TRBJ2-2
TGTGCCAGCAGTTTATACTCGGGCGACACCGGGGAGCTGTTTTTT
CASSLYSGDTGELFF
>few|TRBV5-8|TRBD1|TRBJ1-1
TGTGCCAGCAACTGGGGACAGGGGGGGACTGAAGCTTTCTTT
CASNWGQGGTEAFF
>-|TRBV11-3|-|TRBJ2-6
TGTGCCAGCAGCCCGGGGACGGCTGGGGCCAACGTCCTGACTTTC
CASSPGTAGANVLTF
>-|TRBV16|-|TRBJ1-4
TGTGCCAGCAGCCAAGGGACGAGGGGTGAAAAACTGTTTTTT
CASSQGTRGEKLFF